This TCR beta chain stems from a study of T-cell memory formation after mild COVID-19. A 5'RACE reaction primed in the constant segment made cDNA libraries of TCR alpha and TCR beta, and these carried sample barcodes and UMIs. TCRdb recomputed calls from the 5' RACE reads with MiXCR, one row per CDR3 protein. The table shows 150,000 to 200,000 distinct CDR3 sequences, with around a fifth occurring only once. In its sample, this clonotype was seen once. V gave up 0 bases and J gave up 3 bases, with 9 bases separating them. The CDR3 loop spans 14 amino acids. Germline V CDR1 and CDR2: SGHKS, YYEKEE (reference sequence).

The rearrangement joins TRBV5-5 to TRBJ1-2; tentatively, D is TRBD1 (5 bases). The sequencing input was PBMCs or a T cell subset sorted from them (not recorded which). This clonotype was sampled from an adult woman who had mild COVID-19 (a few samples of this study predate the infection). Cell type and time point are not known. CDR3 coding DNA: TGTGCCAGCAGCTTGGATGGGGGGTACTATGGCTACACCTTC. Encoded protein: CASSLDGGYYGYTF.